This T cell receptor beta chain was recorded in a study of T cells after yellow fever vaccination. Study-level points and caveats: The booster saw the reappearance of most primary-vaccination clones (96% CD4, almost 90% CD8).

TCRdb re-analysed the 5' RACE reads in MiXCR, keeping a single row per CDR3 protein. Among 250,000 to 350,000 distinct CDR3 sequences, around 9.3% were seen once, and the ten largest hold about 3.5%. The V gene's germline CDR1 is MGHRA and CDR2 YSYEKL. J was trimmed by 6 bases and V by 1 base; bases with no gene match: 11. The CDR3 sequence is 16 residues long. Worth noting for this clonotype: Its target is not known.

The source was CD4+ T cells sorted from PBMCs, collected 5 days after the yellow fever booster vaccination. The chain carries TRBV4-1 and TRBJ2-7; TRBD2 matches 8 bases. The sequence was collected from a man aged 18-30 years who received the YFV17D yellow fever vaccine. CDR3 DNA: TGCGCCAGCAGCCAAGCCCGGGGGCGGGGGGCTGGCGAGCAGTACGTC. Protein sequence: CASSQARGRGAGEQYV.